This T cell receptor (beta chain) was identified during a study of CD8+ T cells in alopecia areata. Germline V gene data show CDR1 as SGHVS and CDR2 as FNYEAQ. There are 15 residues in the CDR3. Losses at the gene ends were 2 bases for V and 5 bases for J; bases not matched to a gene: 3. cDNA prepared by RNA extraction and subsequent reverse transcription served as the template for sequencing. Libraries were prepared by immunoSEQ multiplex PCR; TCRdb keeps only in-frame clonotypes and omits some of them. The data contain a few hundred thousand clones, 56% of them seen just once; the ten biggest clones take up roughly 5.3%.

The sequenced sample was CD8+ T cells sorted from blood. V usage is TRBV7-6 and J usage is TRBJ1-4; 9 bases are a match to TRBD1. The source is a human donor in good health. The CDR3 spells CASSLWTGENEKLFF. The CDR3, as DNA: TGTGCCAGCAGCTTATGGACAGGGGAAAATGAAAAACTGTTTTTT.